A selection of T cell receptor beta chains follows, all from one sample in a study of shared clonotypes between healthy human individuals. Sequencing was performed with immunoSEQ multiplex PCR; in TCRdb, only in-frame clones are kept and a portion is missing. The sample includes some 2 million clones, around 96% of them seen just once. Sequencing input: naive CD8+ T cells sorted from blood. Receptors were obtained from a young man in good health. Each CDR3 is given without its conserved first and last residue. The order of the fields is D gene, V gene, CDR3 protein. A D gene is named only where the DNA matches it firmly.

>-|TRBV5-1
ASSFFGVHEQF
>TRBD1|TRBV5-5
ASSPEVEWTGQF
>-|TRBV4-1
ASSLKSGAASPLH
>-|TRBV5-1
ASSLGQSSYEQY
>TRBD1|TRBV19
ASTQSSLTGYGYT
>-|TRBV5-8
ASPDETSTDTQY
>TRBD2|TRBV18
ASSRSLAGGTGELF
>TRBD1|TRBV4-1
ASSQDRAGQVYGYT
>-|TRBV5-6
ASSLWQPNQPQH
>-|TRBV7-2
ASSLVPSEYNEQF
>-|TRBV4-3
ASSQDYRSGVGQPQH
>-|TRBV9
ASSVGQVNQPQH
>TRBD2|TRBV9
ASSSFRLAGIYEQY
>TRBD1|TRBV9
ASSAGTGTEYNSPLH
>TRBD2|TRBV7-3
ASSSRGGYNEQF
>-|TRBV30
AWSVQVNEKLF
>-|TRBV27
ASSSMTNSPLH
>TRBD2|TRBV9
ASSVGRLAGVRTGELF
>-|TRBV29-1
SVDGRADTEAF